Listed below are T cell receptor beta chains from one sample, sequenced in a study of cytomegalovirus exposure and HLA in healthy donors. Libraries were prepared by immunoSEQ multiplex PCR; TCRdb keeps only in-frame clonotypes and omits some of them. The table for this sample gives 50,000 or so clones. The sample consisted of PBMCs. These receptors all come from a young woman in good health and CMV-seronegative. Each CDR3 is given with its conserved first and last residue. The D gene is left open where the match is weak.

j_gene	v_gene	d_gene	CDR3nt	CDR3aa
TRBJ2-7	TRBV10-2	TRBD2	TGCGCCAGCAGTGAGTCGTGGCTAGCGGGAGGTCTGGCAACGTACGAGCAGTACTTC	CASSESWLAGGLATYEQYF
TRBJ2-1	TRBV6-5	TRBD2	TGTGCCAGCAGTCAACTAGCGGGGGGGCCTGATGAGCAGTTCTTC	CASSQLAGGPDEQFF
TRBJ2-5	TRBV2	NA	TGTGCCAGCACCGGGCAGGGGCAAGAGACCCAGTACTTC	CASTGQGQETQYF
TRBJ2-5	TRBV5-4	TRBD2	TGTGCCAGCAGCTGGGGTGGACAAGCGGGATCTGAGACCCAGTACTTC	CASSWGGQAGSETQYF
TRBJ2-2	TRBV5-1	TRBD1	TGCGCCAGCAGCCTCCTTCTAGGGGGCGTGAACACCGGGGAGCTGTTTTTT	CASSLLLGGVNTGELFF
TRBJ2-2	TRBV27	TRBD1	TGTGCCAGCAGTCCAGACAGGGCTTCGCTGTTTTTT	CASSPDRASLFF
TRBJ1-2	TRBV5-1	NA	TGCGCCAGCAGCTTGCGCCCAGACTATGGCTACACCTTC	CASSLRPDYGYTF
TRBJ1-5	TRBV10-2	NA	TGCGCCAGCAGTGTACAGGGTGGACAGCCCCAGCATTTT	CASSVQGGQPQHF
TRBJ1-2	TRBV11-2	NA	TGTGCCAGCAGCTTAACAGTCTATGGCTACACCTTC	CASSLTVYGYTF
TRBJ2-7	TRBV29-1	TRBD1	TGCAGCGTGCTCAAGACAGGGGGAGGAGGGGAGCAGTACTTC	CSVLKTGGGGEQYF
TRBJ2-7	TRBV28	TRBD1	TGTGCCAGCAGTCCCGGGACAGGGGCCCGGTGGGAGCAGTACTTC	CASSPGTGARWEQYF
TRBJ1-1	TRBV5-1	TRBD1	TGCGCCAGCAGACAGGGGGCGAACACTGAAGCTTTCTTT	CASRQGANTEAFF
TRBJ2-1	TRBV9	NA	TGTGCCAGCAGCGTAGGGGGGCAGAACTCCTACAATGAGCAGTTCTTC	CASSVGGQNSYNEQFF
TRBJ1-6	TRBV18	NA	TGTGCCAGCTCACCACGGGCAGACAATTCACCCCTCCACTTT	CASSPRADNSPLHF
TRBJ2-3	TRBV7-7	TRBD1	TGTGCTAGCAGCTTAGGGGCAGGGGGCGCATATACGCAGTATTTT	CASSLGAGGAYTQYF
TRBJ2-7	TRBV5-6	TRBD1	TGTGCCAGCAGCTTGACCTGGACAGGGGAACAGTACTTC	CASSLTWTGEQYF
TRBJ1-6	TRBV5-1	TRBD1	TGCGCCAGCAGGTCGTCGGGACAGGGGAATTCACCCCTCCACTTT	CASRSSGQGNSPLHF
TRBJ2-3	TRBV10-2	TRBD2	TGCGCCAGCAGGGCTAGCGGGGGCACAGATACGCAGTATTTT	CASRASGGTDTQYF
TRBJ2-2	TRBV6-1	NA	TGTGCCAGCAGTGATAAGGGGACGAACACCGGGGAGCTGTTTTTT	CASSDKGTNTGELFF
TRBJ2-4	TRBV29-1	TRBD1	TGCAGCGCCAGCCGACAGGGGGCAGGTGCCAAAAACATTCAGTACTTC	CSASRQGAGAKNIQYF
TRBJ1-5	TRBV9	NA	TGTGCCAGCAGCGTGGGCCAAACTAATCAGCCCCAGCATTTT	CASSVGQTNQPQHF
TRBJ2-7	TRBV29-1	TRBD2	TGCAGCGTCGTCCCTAGCGGGGGGGGGTACGAGCAGTACTTC	CSVVPSGGGYEQYF
TRBJ1-2	TRBV12-5	NA	TGTGCTAGTGGTTTGTCCCTAGCTAATGGAGGCTACACCTTC	CASGLSLANGGYTF
TRBJ2-3	TRBV7-9	NA	TGTGCCAGCAGCTTTGTAGGACTGAGGGATACGCAGTATTTT	CASSFVGLRDTQYF
TRBJ1-5	TRBV6-6	NA	TGTGCCAGCAGTTACTCCAGGGTTGGCCAGTTTCAGCCCCAGCATTTT	CASSYSRVGQFQPQHF
TRBJ1-6	TRBV10-3	TRBD1	TGTGCCATCAGGGGCGGGACAGCAAGTAATTCACCCCTCCACTTT	CAIRGGTASNSPLHF
TRBJ1-2	TRBV14	NA	TGTGCCAGCAGCCCAGGGGTACCCTACTATGGCTACACCTTC	CASSPGVPYYGYTF
TRBJ2-5	TRBV5-1	NA	TGCGCCAGCAGCCACGGGACTTTTCAAGAGACCCAGTACTTC	CASSHGTFQETQYF
TRBJ2-1	TRBV29-1	NA	TGCAGCGTTGTCCCGGAGAGGGGGTGGGCTGGCAACAATGAGCAGTTCTTC	CSVVPERGWAGNNEQFF